This T cell receptor (beta chain) was documented in a study of T cells in narcolepsy. Study results and caveats: Autoreactive HCRT-specific and TRIB2-specific clonotypes were marked in same-patient CSF-versus-blood CD4+ comparisons.

Note on this clone: Its specificity is not known.

The table came from immunoSEQ multiplex PCR; TCRdb's copy has only in-frame clones and leaves some out. The sample records about 34,000 clones, 80% to 85% being singletons. Trimming stripped 4 bases from V and 7 bases from J, with 11 bases between. This CDR3 has 14 residues. From germline, CDR1 is LGHNA and CDR2 YSLEER. The chain links TRBV4-3 to TRBJ1-6; D gene uncertain. The sequence was obtained from a human donor with narcolepsy. Sequenced: CD45RA- memory CD4+ T cells from PBMCs. CDR3: CASSLSTANSPLHF. For the CDR3, the DNA is TGCGCCAGCAGCCTAAGTACAGCGAATTCACCCCTCCACTTT.